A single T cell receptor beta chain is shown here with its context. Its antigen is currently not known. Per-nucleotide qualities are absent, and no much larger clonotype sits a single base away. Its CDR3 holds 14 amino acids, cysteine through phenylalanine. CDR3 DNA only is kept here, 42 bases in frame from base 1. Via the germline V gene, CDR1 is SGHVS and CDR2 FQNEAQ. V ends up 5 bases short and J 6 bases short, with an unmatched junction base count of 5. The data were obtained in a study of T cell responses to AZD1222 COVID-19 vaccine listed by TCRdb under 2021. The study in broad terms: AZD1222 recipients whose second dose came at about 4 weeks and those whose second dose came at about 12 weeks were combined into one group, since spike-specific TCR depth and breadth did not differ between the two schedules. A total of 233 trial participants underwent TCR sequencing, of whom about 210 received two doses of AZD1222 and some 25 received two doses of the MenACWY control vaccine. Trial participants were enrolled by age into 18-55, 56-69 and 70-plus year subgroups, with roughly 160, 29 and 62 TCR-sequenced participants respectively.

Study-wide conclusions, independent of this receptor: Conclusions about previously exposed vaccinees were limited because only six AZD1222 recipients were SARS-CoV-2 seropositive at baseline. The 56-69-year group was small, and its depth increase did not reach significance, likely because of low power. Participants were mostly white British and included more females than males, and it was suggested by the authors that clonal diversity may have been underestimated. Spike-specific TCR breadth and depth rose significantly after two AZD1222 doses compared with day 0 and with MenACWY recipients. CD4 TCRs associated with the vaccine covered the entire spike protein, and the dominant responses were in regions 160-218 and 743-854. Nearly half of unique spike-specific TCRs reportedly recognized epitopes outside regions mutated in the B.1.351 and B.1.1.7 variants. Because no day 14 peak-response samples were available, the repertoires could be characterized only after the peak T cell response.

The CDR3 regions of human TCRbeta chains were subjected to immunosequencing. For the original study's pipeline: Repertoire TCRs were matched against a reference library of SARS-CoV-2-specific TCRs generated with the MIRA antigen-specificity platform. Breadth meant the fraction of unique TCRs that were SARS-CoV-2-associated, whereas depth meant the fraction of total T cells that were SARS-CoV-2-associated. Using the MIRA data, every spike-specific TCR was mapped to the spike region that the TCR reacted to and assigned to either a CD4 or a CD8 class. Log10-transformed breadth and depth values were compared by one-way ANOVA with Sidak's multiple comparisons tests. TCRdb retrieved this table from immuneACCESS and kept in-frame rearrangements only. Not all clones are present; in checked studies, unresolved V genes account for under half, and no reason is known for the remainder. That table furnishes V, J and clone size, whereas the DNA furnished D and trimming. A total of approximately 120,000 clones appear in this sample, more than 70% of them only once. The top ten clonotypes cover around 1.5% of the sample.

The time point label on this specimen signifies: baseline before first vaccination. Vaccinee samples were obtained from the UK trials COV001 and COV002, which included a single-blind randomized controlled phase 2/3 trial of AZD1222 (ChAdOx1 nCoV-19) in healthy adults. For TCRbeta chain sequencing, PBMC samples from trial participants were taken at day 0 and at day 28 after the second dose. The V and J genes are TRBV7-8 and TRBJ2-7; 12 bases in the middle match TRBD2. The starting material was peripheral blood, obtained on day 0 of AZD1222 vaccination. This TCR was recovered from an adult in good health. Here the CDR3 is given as CASSRLAGVVEQYF. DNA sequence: TGTGCCAGCAGCAGACTAGCGGGAGTAGTCGAGCAGTACTTC.